Shown below are 30 T cell receptor beta chains from a single sample sequenced in a study of blood T cell repertoires in COVID-19. Profiling relied on immunoSEQ multiplex PCR, and the TCRdb table lists in-frame clones only, not all of them. The table shows roughly 41,000 clones, with roughly 80% occurring only once. The sequencing input was peripheral blood. These receptors all come from a man aged 45-60 years with active COVID-19.

The chain joins TRBV4-3 to TRBJ2-3; maybe TRBD2 (5 bases). V lost 0 bases to trimming and J lost 5 bases, with 12 bases between them. This CDR3 comprises 15 residues. Germline V gene sequence: CDR1 LGHNA, CDR2 YSLEER. CDR3 amino acids: CASSQEASFKDTQYF. CDR3 DNA: TGCGCCAGCAGCCAAGAGGCTAGCTTTAAAGATACGCAGTATTTT.

This chain uses TRBV7-2 with TRBJ1-2, with a possible D match to TRBD1 (6 bases). Per the germline V gene, CDR1 is SGHTA and CDR2 is FQGNSA. V lost 0 bases and J 4 bases, leaving 15 bases between the germline ends. The CDR3 length is 16 residues. CDR3 coding DNA: TGTGCCAGCAGCTTAGCGCGCGGGGGCGAAGTCTATGGCTACACCTTC. This sequence encodes CASSLARGGEVYGYTF.

As regards this clone: The final CDR3 position lacks the conserved phenylalanine or tryptophan, pointing to a likely read error. The DNA is left out, because the CDR3 cannot be placed on it with certainty; the CDR3 is given as TCRdb lists it. The rearrangement links TRBV6-1 to TRBJ1-2; the DNA was not used to check the table's D call, TRBD1. Germline loops: CDR1 MNHNS, CDR2 SASEGT. The CDR3 spans 12 residues, counting both ends. CDR3: CASSEDRVTLLR.

V and J are TRBV2 and TRBJ1-2, with 7 positions matching TRBD1. Germline CDR1 reads SNHLY; CDR2 reads FYNNEI. With V trimmed by 7 bases and J by 5 bases, 10 bases remained unmatched. This CDR3 has 14 residues. CDR3 bases: TGTGCCAGCACCCCCGGGACAGAGTTTTATGGCTACACCTTC. Residues: CASTPGTEFYGYTF.

J is TRBJ1-5 and V is TRBV30; D may be TRBD1 (5 bases). V was clipped by 4 bases and J by 6 bases, with 25 bases between them. CDR1 and CDR2 (germline): GTSNPN, SVGIG (reference sequence). CDR3 size: 17 residues. CDR3 bases: TGTGCCTGGACCTTTTCCAACGCGGGGCAGGGCAGTCAGCCCCAGCATTTT. Its protein is CAWTFSNAGQGSQPQHF.

The chain is built from TRBV29-1 and TRBJ2-1; no clear D. Per germline, CDR1 SQVTM and CDR2 ANQGSEA. V was trimmed by 4 bases and J by 0 bases, leaving 7 bases between them. The CDR3 is made up of 13 amino acids. CDR3 in DNA: TGCAGCGTTGTTGGTAGCTCCTACAATGAGCAGTTCTTC. This encodes CSVVGSSYNEQFF.

The chain carries TRBV29-1 and TRBJ2-2, with 7 nucleotides matching TRBD1. The CDR3 runs to 15 residues. J was trimmed by 0 bases and V by 7 bases; bases with no gene match: 8. From germline, CDR1 is SQVTM and CDR2 ANQGSEA. In DNA form, the CDR3 reads TGCAGCGCTGTCCCGGGGACAGCGAACACCGGGGAGCTGTTTTTT. Its translation is CSAVPGTANTGELFF.

This chain uses TRBV6-5 with TRBJ2-1; tentatively, D is TRBD1 (5 bases). The V gene's germline CDR1 is MNHEY and CDR2 SVGAGI. The CDR3 is made up of 15 amino acids. The germline V and J ends were trimmed by 2 bases and 2 bases, with 10 bases remaining between them. CDR3 sequence: CASSYGPGPYNEQFF. The CDR3 region has the DNA TGTGCCAGCAGTTACGGGCCAGGGCCCTACAATGAGCAGTTCTTC.

The chain couples TRBV28 to TRBJ2-7; the D gene is possibly TRBD2 (6 bases). CDR1 and CDR2 (germline): MDHEN, SYDVKM. Trimming cost V 6 bases and J 2 bases, with 35 bases left between them. The CDR3 is 21 residues long. The CDR3 DNA sequence: TGTGCCAGCAGCCCGCAAGACGTGGGACTGGGTAGGGTGGGTATCCCCTACGAGCAGTACTTC. Protein product: CASSPQDVGLGRVGIPYEQYF.

The chain uses TRBV19 and TRBJ1-6; TRBD1 agrees at 7 bases. Trimming removed 9 bases from V and 7 bases from J; junction bases left unmatched: 12. The CDR3 contains 15 residues. The V gene's germline CDR1 is LNHDA and CDR2 SQIVND (reference sequence). For the CDR3, the DNA is TGTGCCAGCTCACCTACCGGGACAGAAAATTCACCCCTCCACTTT. It specifies CASSPTGTENSPLHF.

This clone was seen once. The gene calls are TRBV7-9 and TRBJ1-2; the D is unclear. Trimming shortened V by 2 bases and J by 0 bases, and 16 bases separated the two germline ends. This CDR3 is built from 17 residues. Per the germline V gene, CDR1 is SEHNR and CDR2 is FQNEAQ (reference sequence). The DNA of the CDR3 is TGTGCCAGCAGCTTATCCAACAGCCCTTCCGCTAACTATGGCTACACCTTC. It specifies CASSLSNSPSANYGYTF.

The chain combines TRBV9 with TRBJ1-1, with unresolved D. Per germline, CDR1 SGDLS and CDR2 YYNGEE. The CDR3 is 14 amino acids. V lost 0 bases and J 1 base, leaving 7 bases between the germline ends. CDR3 sequence (DNA): TGTGCCAGCAGCGTAGGCGCATCGAACACTGAAGCTTTCTTT. It encodes CASSVGASNTEAFF.

V and J are TRBV10-2 and TRBJ2-7; 8 positions match TRBD1. CDR1 and CDR2 (germline): WSHSY, SAAADI. The CDR3 has 16 residues. Trimming took 4 bases from V and 3 from J; bases not matched to a gene: 11. CDR3 coding DNA: TGCGCCAGCAGTGGGTATCCCCCCGGGACAGGCTACGAGCAGTACTTC. Its protein product is CASSGYPPGTGYEQYF.

V gene TRBV11-2 combines with J gene TRBJ1-2; possibly TRBD1 for D (5 bases). The CDR3 covers 14 residues. Trimming shortened V by 5 bases and J by 4 bases, and 14 bases separated the two germline ends. CDR1 is SGHAT, CDR2 FQNNGV, per germline. CDR3 region: CASSEGGGSYGYTF. The CDR3 coding sequence is TGTGCCAGCAGCGAGGGCGGGGGGAGCTATGGCTACACCTTC.

This clone is medium-sized (0.01 to 0.1%) by share. V gene TRBV4-1 combines with J gene TRBJ1-2; 8 bases fit TRBD1. CDR1 MGHRA and CDR2 YSYEKL come from the germline V gene. The junction had 8 bases not matched to a gene; V was cut back by 5 bases and J by 6 bases. This CDR3 region has 14 residues. Here the CDR3 reads CASSSRTGNHGYTF. The DNA for the CDR3 is TGCGCCAGCAGCTCCCGGACAGGGAACCATGGCTACACCTTC.

This chain joins TRBV7-2 and TRBJ2-1, with 11 nucleotides matching TRBD2. V shed 1 base and J 4 bases; nucleotides not matched to a gene: 0. This CDR3 region has 15 residues. The germline V gene encodes CDR1 SGHTA and CDR2 FQGNSA. The CDR3 spells CASSLVAGGYNEQFF. The CDR3 DNA reads as TGTGCCAGCAGCTTAGTAGCGGGGGGGTACAATGAGCAGTTCTTC.

This clone was counted only a few times. The rearrangement joins TRBV10-1 to TRBJ1-1; D perhaps matches TRBD1 (6 bases). V dropped 2 bases and J dropped 1 base, with 11 bases sitting between them. The CDR3 extends over 15 amino acids. Per the germline V gene, CDR1 is WNHNN and CDR2 is SYGVQD (reference sequence). CDR3 loop: CASSEGGRGNTEAFF. The CDR3 DNA follows: TGCGCCAGCAGTGAGGGGGGCAGGGGGAACACTGAAGCTTTCTTT.

The V gene is TRBV27, the J gene TRBJ2-2; TRBD2 might be the D (6 bases). From germline, CDR1 is MNHEY and CDR2 SMNVEV (reference sequence). Deletions cut 2 bases from V and 6 bases from J, with 13 bases between. The CDR3 has 15 amino acids. The CDR3 spells CASSLREETAGELFF. CDR3 sequence (DNA): TGTGCCAGCAGTTTAAGGGAGGAAACCGCCGGGGAGCTGTTTTTT.

The chain is built from TRBV5-1 and TRBJ2-7; 7 nucleotides match TRBD1. J lost 2 bases, V lost 4 bases, and 3 bases had no gene match. The germline gives CDR1 SGHRS, CDR2 YFSETQ. There are 13 residues in the CDR3. CDR3: CASSTGAAYEQYF. CDR3 DNA: TGCGCCAGCAGCACAGGGGCTGCCTACGAGCAGTACTTC. Looking up the rest from reference TRBV5-1 and TRBJ2-7 gives the full variable domain: KAGVTQTPRYLIKTRGQQVTLSCSPISGHRSVSWYQQTPGQGLQFLFEYFSETQRNKGNFPGRFSGRQFSNSRSEMNVSTLELGDSALYLCASSTGAAYEQYFGPGTRLTVT.

This clone was seen just once. The chain couples TRBV24-1 to TRBJ2-5, with TRBD2 as a possible D gene (7 bases). This CDR3 region has 19 residues. Germline V gene sequence: CDR1 KGHDR, CDR2 SFDVKD. The V end lost 1 base, the J end lost 6 bases, and 26 bases lay between the germline ends. The CDR3 sequence is CATSDFGPPGGGNSKTQYF. CDR3 DNA: TGTGCCACCAGTGATTTTGGTCCCCCCGGCGGGGGCAATTCGAAGACCCAGTACTTC.

V gene TRBV6-6 combines with J gene TRBJ1-1; D is unclear. Trimming removed 0 bases from V and 10 bases from J, with 15 bases in between. Germline V gene data show CDR1 as MNHNY and CDR2 as SVGAGI (reference sequence). There are 14 residues in the CDR3. The CDR3 loop is CASSYSGDLIAAFF. CDR3 sequence (DNA): TGTGCCAGCAGTTACTCTGGAGATTTAATTGCAGCTTTCTTT.

The genes are TRBV7-6 and TRBJ2-2; 10 bases are shared with TRBD1. There are 15 residues in the CDR3. The germline V gene encodes CDR1 SGHVS and CDR2 FNYEAQ. V lost 6 bases, J lost 7 bases, and 8 bases stayed unmatched. As DNA, the CDR3 is TGTGCCAGCAGTAAAGGACAGGGGGTCGACGGGGAGCTGTTTTTT. This codes for CASSKGQGVDGELFF.

The chain links TRBV4-1 to TRBJ2-5; 16 bases map to TRBD2. The V and J ends lost 0 bases and 5 bases, in that order; junction bases with no gene match: 12. The CDR3 is 20 amino acids. CDR1 is MGHRA and CDR2 is YSYEKL in the germline V gene. In DNA form, the CDR3 reads TGCGCCAGCAGCCAAGATCCTCCCGGGACTAGCGGGGGGGCGCTCGAGACCCAGTACTTC. Encoded protein: CASSQDPPGTSGGALETQYF.

The chain couples TRBV9 to TRBJ2-5; 7 positions match TRBD2. The CDR3 has 18 residues. Trimming cost V 0 bases and J 5 bases; bases outside gene matches: 16. Germline values: CDR1 SGDLS, CDR2 YYNGEE. CDR3 region: CASSVGFEGGGIWETQYF. DNA for the CDR3: TGTGCCAGCAGCGTAGGATTCGAGGGCGGGGGTATATGGGAGACCCAGTACTTC.

This sequence joins TRBV5-1 and TRBJ1-2; no clear D. CDR3 length equals 14 residues. Germline values: CDR1 SGHRS, CDR2 YFSETQ. Trimming left V 3 bases short and J 5 bases short, with 14 bases between. The CDR3 region has the DNA TGCGCCAGCAGCTATGACTGGAGCGATTATGGCTACACCTTC. It specifies CASSYDWSDYGYTF.

J is TRBJ2-3 and V is TRBV5-1; 7 bases align to TRBD2. J lost 1 base, V lost 5 bases, and 7 bases had no gene match. The CDR3 is 15 residues long. CDR1 and CDR2 from the germline V gene are SGHRS and YFSETQ. DNA for the CDR3: TGCGCCAGCAGAGAGCGGGGCGAACGCACAGATACGCAGTATTTT. Its translation: CASRERGERTDTQYF. Complete variable domain (other parts from reference TRBV5-1 and TRBJ2-3): KAGVTQTPRYLIKTRGQQVTLSCSPISGHRSVSWYQQTPGQGLQFLFEYFSETQRNKGNFPGRFSGRQFSNSRSEMNVSTLELGDSALYLCASRERGERTDTQYFGPGTRLTVL.

The V gene is TRBV6-5, the J gene TRBJ2-7, with 10 bases identical to TRBD2. J gave up 7 bases and V 3 bases, and 12 bases lay outside the gene matches. Germline V gene sequence: CDR1 MNHEY, CDR2 SVGAGI. The CDR3 consists of 16 residues. The chain's CDR3 is CASSYERGGPFVEQYF. The CDR3 DNA reads TGTGCCAGCAGTTATGAGCGGGGGGGTCCTTTCGTGGAGCAGTACTTC.

This chain connects TRBV28 to TRBJ2-5; D perhaps matches TRBD2 (5 bases). The CDR3 consists of 13 residues. The germline gives CDR1 MDHEN, CDR2 SYDVKM. The V end was cut by 5 bases, the J end by 4 bases, with 11 bases between. The CDR3 loop reads CASSLASLETQYF. In DNA, the CDR3 is TGTGCCAGCAGTCTAGCCTCACTAGAGACCCAGTACTTC.

The rearrangement uses TRBV3-1 (or the pseudogene TRBV3-2) and TRBJ1-6, with unresolved D. This CDR3 contains 14 residues. Germline V gene lookup returns CDR1 LGHDT and CDR2 YNNKEL (reference sequence). V dropped 0 bases and J dropped 7 bases, with 7 bases sitting between them. CDR3 sequence: CASSQDVENSPLHF. The CDR3 DNA follows: TGTGCCAGCAGCCAAGATGTGGAGAATTCACCCCTCCACTTT.

In the case of this clone: Because the CDR3's place on the DNA is in doubt, the DNA is left out and the CDR3 is given as listed by TCRdb. This chain uses TRBV28 with TRBJ2-5; whether TRBD1, the table's D call, matches the DNA was not checked. The germline V gene encodes CDR1 MDHEN and CDR2 SYDVKM. A total of 16 residues make up the CDR3, ends included. The CDR3 loop reads CASSSSGQGEEETQYF.